This T cell receptor (beta chain) was obtained from a study of blood T cell repertoires in COVID-19. Whole-study context: The United States, Italy and Spain were the sources of the acute and convalescent COVID-19 samples. PBMCs, B-cell-depleted T cells, or T cells provided the cDNA or gDNA that made up the material.

This CDR3 has 13 amino acids. Germline trimming cut 3 bases from V and 4 bases from J; bases unmatched to any gene: 0. Germline V gives CDR1 SGHVS, CDR2 FQNEAQ. Sequencing was performed with immunoSEQ multiplex PCR; in TCRdb, only in-frame clones are kept and a portion is missing. The table records about 250,000 clones, about 80% of them present only once. The rearrangement links TRBV7-8 to TRBJ1-1, with 9 positions matching TRBD1. The TCR comes from a person aged 70 to 79 with COVID-19, enrolled during active disease. Sequenced material: peripheral blood. CDR3 in amino acids: CASSLTGGTEAFF. In nucleotides, the CDR3 is TGTGCCAGCAGCTTGACAGGGGGCACTGAAGCTTTCTTT.